Below, 12 T cell receptor beta chains from the same sample are listed, as sequenced in a study of blood T cell repertoires in COVID-19. Only in-frame clones appear in the TCRdb table, and some are missing; sequencing was by immunoSEQ multiplex PCR. The sample has 75,000 to 95,000 clones; 87% are singletons. Sequenced input: peripheral blood. The receptors originated from a woman aged 55-75 years with COVID-19, enrolled during active disease.

This clone was observed a single time. This chain uses TRBV28 with TRBJ2-1; 7 bases align to TRBD1. This CDR3 has 15 residues. CDR1 is MDHEN and CDR2 is SYDVKM in the germline V gene. V was clipped by 6 bases and J by 6 bases; unmatched bases: 11. CDR3 residues: CASSLVGTVLNEQFF. The DNA for the CDR3 is TGTGCCAGCAGCCTCGTGGGGACAGTGCTCAATGAGCAGTTCTTC.

As for this clone: One end of the junction varies from germline; a read error may be responsible. V usage is TRBV5-1 and J usage is TRBJ1-4; D ambiguous. CDR1 is SGHRS and CDR2 is YFSETQ in the germline V gene. There are 16 residues in the CDR3. The CDR3 DNA is TGCGCCAGCAGCTTGGTTGGCCTCGCAACTAATGAAAAGCTGTTTTTT. Its translation: CASSLVGLATNEKLFF.

The chain has TRBV6-6 and TRBJ1-1; D is uncertain. Trimming removed 4 bases at V and 5 bases at J, with 11 bases between. The CDR3 contains 13 residues. The germline gives CDR1 MNHNY, CDR2 SVGAGI (reference sequence). The CDR3: CASSSGSGTEAFF. CDR3 coding DNA: TGTGCCAGCAGTTCGGGGTCTGGGACTGAAGCTTTCTTT.

The chain carries TRBV18 and TRBJ1-6; no firm D call. Germline V lookup: CDR1 KGHSH, CDR2 LQKENI. There are 17 residues in the CDR3. Trimming took 6 bases from V and 0 from J, leaving 15 bases between them. CDR3 in DNA: TGTGCCAGCTCCCCCGACCGAGGAAGCTCCTATAATTCACCCCTCCACTTT. Its protein is CASSPDRGSSYNSPLHF.

The chain has TRBV5-4 and TRBJ1-1, with 7 bases that match TRBD1. The germline V gene has CDR1 SGHNT and CDR2 YYREEE (reference sequence). With 4 bases clipped from V and 2 bases from J, the junction kept 5 bases outside the gene matches. The CDR3 covers 14 residues. The chain's CDR3 is CASSPRDSNTEAFF. The DNA for the CDR3 is TGTGCCAGCAGCCCCAGGGACAGTAACACTGAAGCTTTCTTT.

This clone was counted a few times. CDR3 sequence: CSVAARETPFF. The CDR3 DNA reads as TGCAGCGTGGCGGCCCGGGAAACTCCGTTCTTC. The V and J genes are TRBV29-1 and TRBJ2-1; perhaps TRBD2 as D (5 bases). Germline V CDR1 and CDR2: SQVTM, ANQGSEA. There are 11 residues in the CDR3. Between the trimmed V and J ends, which lost 6 bases and 15 bases, there was a span of 18 bases.

This clone appeared once. The chain employs TRBV15 and TRBJ2-1; D is perhaps TRBD2 (5 bases). The V end was cut by 3 bases, the J end by 6 bases, with 6 bases between. Germline-derived CDR1 and CDR2 are LNHNV and YYDKDF (reference sequence). The CDR3 is made up of 12 amino acids. The CDR3: CATSSGSNEQFF. The DNA of the CDR3 is TGTGCCACCAGCAGTGGGAGCAATGAGCAGTTCTTC.

CDR3 amino acids: CASSLGQPYGYTF. The CDR3 coding sequence is TGTGCCAGCAGTTTGGGCCAACCCTATGGCTACACCTTC. The gene calls are TRBV12-3 or TRBV12-4 and TRBJ1-2; D is ambiguous. This CDR3 is built from 13 residues. V gave up 3 bases and J gave up 4 bases, with 9 bases separating them.

The rearrangement joins TRBV7-9 to TRBJ1-6, with a weak D call TRBD1 (6 bases). Trimming left V 1 base short and J 6 bases short, with 10 bases between. Per germline, CDR1 SEHNR and CDR2 FQNEAQ (reference sequence). The CDR3 length is 15 residues. CDR3 nucleotides: TGTGCCAGCAGCTTAGGCCAGGGGCTTAATTCACCCCTCCACTTT. This codes for CASSLGQGLNSPLHF.

The J gene is TRBJ2-5, the V gene TRBV12-3 or TRBV12-4; D gene uncertain. This CDR3 is 13 amino acids long. The V end was cut by 3 bases, the J end by 3 bases, with 8 bases between. Written as DNA, the CDR3 is TGTGCCAGCAGTTTCGGTGAGGAAGAGACCCAGTACTTC. The encoded protein is CASSFGEEETQYF.

This rearrangement joins TRBV19 to TRBJ2-7; 7 bases are a match to TRBD1. Germline CDR1 LNHDA, CDR2 SQIVND (reference sequence). Trimming took 1 base from V and 2 from J; bases not matched to a gene: 5. This CDR3 comprises 15 residues. In DNA form, the CDR3 reads TGTGCCAGTAGTATAGTTCGGACAGGACCCTACGAGCAGTACTTC. Translated, it gives CASSIVRTGPYEQYF.

The chain combines TRBV7-2 with TRBJ2-7; 8 bases fit TRBD1. V lost 1 base to trimming and J lost 0 bases; unmatched junction nucleotides: 8. This CDR3 has 17 residues. Germline CDR1 and CDR2: SGHTA and FQGNSA. The CDR3, as DNA: TGTGCCAGCAGCTTAGTGATCCGACAGGGGAGCTCCTACGAGCAGTACTTC. Its translation is CASSLVIRQGSSYEQYF.